The clone carrying this T cell receptor (beta chain) was detected a few times. Its antigen is not known. TCRdb passed the RT-PCR reads through MiXCR, listing each CDR3 protein once. Among under 850,000 distinct CDR3 sequences listed, around 20% were seen once. This sample was taken from a study of response to subunit inactivated influenza vaccine. General study findings and limits: Few additional T cells are recruited per seasonal influenza vaccination, authors suggested.

The receptor was isolated from a man between 50 and 59 years old who received an inactivated influenza vaccine. The sample consisted of PBMCs from blood, taken less than 6 days after vaccination.

CDR3 sequence (DNA): TGCGCCAGCAGCCCGGGGGGCCTCCTCAACACAGATACGCAGTATTTT. Its protein product is CASSPGGLLNTDTQYF. The chain uses TRBV5-1 and TRBJ2-3, with a weak D call TRBD2 (7 bases). Trimming took off 4 bases at V and 2 bases at J, with 17 bases between the two ends. The length of the CDR3 is 16 residues. Looked up from germline, CDR1 is SGHRS and CDR2 is YFSETQ. Combining the CDR3 with reference TRBV5-1 and TRBJ2-3 gives the whole variable domain KAGVTQTPRYLIKTRGQQVTLSCSPISGHRSVSWYQQTPGQGLQFLFEYFSETQRNKGNFPGRFSGRQFSNSRSEMNVSTLELGDSALYLCASSPGGLLNTDTQYFGPGTRLTVL.